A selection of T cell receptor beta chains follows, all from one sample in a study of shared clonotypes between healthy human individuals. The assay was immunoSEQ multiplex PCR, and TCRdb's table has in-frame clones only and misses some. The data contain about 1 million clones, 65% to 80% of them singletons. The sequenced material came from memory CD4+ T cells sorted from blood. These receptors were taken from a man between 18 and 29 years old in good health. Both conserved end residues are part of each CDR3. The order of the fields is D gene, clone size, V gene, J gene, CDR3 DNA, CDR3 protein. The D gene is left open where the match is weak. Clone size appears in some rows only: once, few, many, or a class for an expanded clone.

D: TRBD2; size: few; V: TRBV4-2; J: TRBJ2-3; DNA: TGTGCCAGCAGCCAAGGACTAGCGGGGGGAGATACGCAGTATTTT; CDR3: CASSQGLAGGDTQYF
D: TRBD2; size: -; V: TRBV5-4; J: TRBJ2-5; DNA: TGTGCCAGCAGCTTGTCGGCGGGAGGGCATGAAGAGACCCAGTACTTC; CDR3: CASSLSAGGHEETQYF
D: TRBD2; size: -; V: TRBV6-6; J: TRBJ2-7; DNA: TGTGCCAGCAGTTACACGTCTAGCGGACGATACGAGCAGTACTTC; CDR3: CASSYTSSGRYEQYF
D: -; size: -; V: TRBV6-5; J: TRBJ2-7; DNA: TGTGCCAGCAGAAAGGGGCCTCTTTGGGAGCAGTACTTC; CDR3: CASRKGPLWEQYF
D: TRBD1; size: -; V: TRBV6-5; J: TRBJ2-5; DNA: TGTGCCAGCAGGCTAGACCGGGACAGGGAAGAGACCCAGTACTTC; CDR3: CASRLDRDREETQYF
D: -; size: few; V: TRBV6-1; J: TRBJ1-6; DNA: TGTGCCAGCAGCCAGGGGCTCGATAATTCACCCCTCCACTTT; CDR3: CASSQGLDNSPLHF
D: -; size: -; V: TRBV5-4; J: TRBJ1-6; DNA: TGTGCCAGCAGCTTGGCTGGCAGGAGCTATAATTCACCCCTCCACTTT; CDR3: CASSLAGRSYNSPLHF
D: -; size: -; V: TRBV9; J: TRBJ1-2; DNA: TGTGCCAGCAGCGTCGATGAGAGGGTTGGGTATGGCTACACCTTC; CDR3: CASSVDERVGYGYTF
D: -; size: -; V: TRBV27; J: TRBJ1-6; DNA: TGTGCCAGCAGCCACGGGGGGGCGCGGTCTTCACCCCTCCACTTT; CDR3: CASSHGGARSSPLHF
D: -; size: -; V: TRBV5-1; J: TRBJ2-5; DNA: TGCGCCAGTACAGGAGCTCAAGAGACCCAGTACTTC; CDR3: CASTGAQETQYF
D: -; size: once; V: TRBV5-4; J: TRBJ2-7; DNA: TGTGCCAGCAGCTTTTGGGGGGACGAGCAGTACTTC; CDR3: CASSFWGDEQYF
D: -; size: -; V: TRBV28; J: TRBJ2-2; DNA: TGTGCCAGCAGTTCCCAAAGGACGGAACGCACCGGGGAGCTGTTTTTT; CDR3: CASSSQRTERTGELFF
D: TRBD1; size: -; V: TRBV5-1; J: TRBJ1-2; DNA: TGCGCCAGCAGCTCCGGGGACAGGCAGCATCCCTACACCTTC; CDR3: CASSSGDRQHPYTF
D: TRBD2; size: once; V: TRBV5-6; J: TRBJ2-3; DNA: TGTGCCAGCAGCTTCGGGACTAGCTTCGATACGCAGTATTTT; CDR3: CASSFGTSFDTQYF
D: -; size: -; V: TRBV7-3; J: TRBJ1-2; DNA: TGTGCCAGCAGCTTAACCACAGCGTATGGCTACACCTTC; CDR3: CASSLTTAYGYTF
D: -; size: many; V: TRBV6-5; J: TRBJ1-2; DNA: TGTGCCAGCAGACCGGACCACCTCAACTATGGCTACACCTTC; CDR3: CASRPDHLNYGYTF
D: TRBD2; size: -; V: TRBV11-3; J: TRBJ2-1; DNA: TGTGCCAGCAGCACGACTAGCGGGAGCCAGAATGAGCAGTTCTTC; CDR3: CASSTTSGSQNEQFF
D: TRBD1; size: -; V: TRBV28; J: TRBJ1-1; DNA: TGTGCCAGCAGCCTATCTGGGACAGGGAAGAACACTGAAGCTTTCTTT; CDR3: CASSLSGTGKNTEAFF
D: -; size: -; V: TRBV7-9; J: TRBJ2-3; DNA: TGTGCCAGCAGCTTAAGGCGGGAAGGCACAGATACGCAGTATTTT; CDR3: CASSLRREGTDTQYF
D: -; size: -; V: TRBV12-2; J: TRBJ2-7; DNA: TGTGCAAGTCGCTTAGAACGCCCCGGACGCTCCTACGAGCAGTACTTC; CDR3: CASRLERPGRSYEQYF
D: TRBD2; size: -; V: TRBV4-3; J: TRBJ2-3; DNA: TGCGCCAGCAGCCAAGCCCCCTCTAGCGGCAGCACAGATACGCAGTATTTT; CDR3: CASSQAPSSGSTDTQYF
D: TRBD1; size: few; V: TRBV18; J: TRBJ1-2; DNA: TGTGCCAGCTCACCACCTATGGACAGGGAACGCTACACCTTC; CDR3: CASSPPMDRERYTF
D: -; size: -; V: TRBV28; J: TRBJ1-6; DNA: TGTGCCAGCAGTCCATCACAGGGCTCCCATTCACCCCTCCACTTT; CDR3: CASSPSQGSHSPLHF
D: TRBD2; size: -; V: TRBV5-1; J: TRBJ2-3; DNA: TGCGCCAGCAGCGGGAGCGGGGCTAGCACAGATACGCAGTATTTT; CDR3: CASSGSGASTDTQYF
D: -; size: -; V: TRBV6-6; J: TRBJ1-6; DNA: TGTGCCAGCAGTTCCGGGACCTATAATTCACCCCTCCACTTT; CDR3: CASSSGTYNSPLHF
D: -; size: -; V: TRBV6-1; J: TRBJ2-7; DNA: TGTGCCAGCAGTCTCGGGGTCTCCTACGAGCAGTACTTC; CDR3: CASSLGVSYEQYF
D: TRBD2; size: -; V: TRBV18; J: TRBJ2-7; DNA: TGTGCCAGCTCACGAAGTTCTAGCGGGGCCTACGAGCAGTACTTC; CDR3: CASSRSSSGAYEQYF
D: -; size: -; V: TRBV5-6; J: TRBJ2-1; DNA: TGTGCCAGCAGCACCGCGCTAGGCTGGCTTGCGGATGAGCAGTTCTTC; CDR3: CASSTALGWLADEQFF
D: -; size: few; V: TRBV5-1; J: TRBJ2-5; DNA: TGCGCCAGCAGCCGGGTAGCGAGAGAGACCCAGTACTTC; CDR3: CASSRVARETQYF
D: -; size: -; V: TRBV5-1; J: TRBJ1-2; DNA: TGCGCCAGCAGCTTGGCCCCGGGACGACCTAACTATGGCTACACCTTC; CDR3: CASSLAPGRPNYGYTF
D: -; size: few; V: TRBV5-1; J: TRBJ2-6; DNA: TGCGCCAGCAGCGAGGGACCCTCTGGGGCCAACGTCCTGACTTTC; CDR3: CASSEGPSGANVLTF
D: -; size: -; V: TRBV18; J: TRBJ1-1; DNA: TGTGCCAGCTCACCTGGTCGGAACACTGAAGCTTTCTTT; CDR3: CASSPGRNTEAFF
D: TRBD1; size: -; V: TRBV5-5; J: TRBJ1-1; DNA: TGTGCCAGCAGCGGGGACAGGGGTGGATGGGAAGCTTTCTTT; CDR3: CASSGDRGGWEAFF
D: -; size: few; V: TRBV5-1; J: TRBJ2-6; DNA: TGCGCCAGCAGCTTGGGCGTCAGGGAAAGCGGGGCCAACGTCCTGACTTTC; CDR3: CASSLGVRESGANVLTF
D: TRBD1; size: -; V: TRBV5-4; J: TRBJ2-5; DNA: TGTGCCAGCAGCCGGGACAGATACCAAGAGACCCAGTACTTC; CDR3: CASSRDRYQETQYF
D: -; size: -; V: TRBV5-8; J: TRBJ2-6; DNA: TGTGCCAGCAGCTCAGTCTCTGGGGCCAACGTCCTGACTTTC; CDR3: CASSSVSGANVLTF
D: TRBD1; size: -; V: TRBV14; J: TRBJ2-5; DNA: TGTGCCAGCAGCCTTGGTGTAGGGGGCAGCTTAGAGACCCAGTACTTC; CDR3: CASSLGVGGSLETQYF
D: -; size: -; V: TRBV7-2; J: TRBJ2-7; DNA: TGTGCCAGCAGCTTAGTCTATGGGGGGGAGCAGTACTTC; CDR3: CASSLVYGGEQYF
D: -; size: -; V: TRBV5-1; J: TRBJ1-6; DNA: TGCGCCAGCAACGGGGGAAAGGCGGGCGTCCTCCACTTT; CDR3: CASNGGKAGVLHF
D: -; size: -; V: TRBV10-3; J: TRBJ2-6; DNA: TGTGCCATCAGTCAGGGTACTTCGCGGGCCAACGTCCTGACTTTC; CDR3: CAISQGTSRANVLTF
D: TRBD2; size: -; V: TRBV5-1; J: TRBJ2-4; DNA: TGCGCCAGCAGCTTGGGGGAGAGCGGGAGGGCGTCTGGCAAAAACATTCAGTACTTC; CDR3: CASSLGESGRASGKNIQYF
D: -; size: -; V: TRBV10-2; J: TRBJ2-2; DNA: TGCGCCAGCAACCCCTCGGGGGGCGCCGTGACCGGGGAGCTGTTTTTT; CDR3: CASNPSGGAVTGELFF
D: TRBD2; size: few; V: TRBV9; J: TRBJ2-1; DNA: TGTGCCAGCAGCCTATCCGGGACTAGTTTCAATGAGCAGTTCTTC; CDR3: CASSLSGTSFNEQFF
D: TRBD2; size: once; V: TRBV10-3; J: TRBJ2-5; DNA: TGTGCCATCGGGGGGGACACCCAGTACTTC; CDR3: CAIGGDTQYF